Below, 24 T cell receptor beta chains from the same sample are listed, as sequenced in a study of T cells in women clearing cervical HPV infection. The table came from immunoSEQ multiplex PCR; TCRdb's copy has only in-frame clones and leaves some out. The sample yields 30,000 to 35,000 clones, of which the top ten take up 15% to 20%. Sequencing input: blood buffy coat. Receptors were obtained from a woman between 18 and 69 years old with a cervical HPV16 infection that either progressed to CIN3+ or cleared (not recorded which).

Worth noting for this clone: Coverage ceases 3 residues before the CDR3 finishes, and the germline J gene fills in the end. The genes are TRBV29-1 and TRBJ2-1; 10 nucleotides line up with TRBD2. The CDR3 is 17 residues long. J was trimmed by 7 bases and V by 6 bases; bases with no gene match: 18. Germline V gives CDR1 SQVTM, CDR2 ANQGSEA. CDR3 DNA (partial): TGCAGCGTCCCGCAAAGACCTAGCGGGAGAGTAAGGAATGAG. Its protein product is CSVPQRPSGRVRNE. The whole CDR3 sequence reads CSVPQRPSGRVRNEQFF.

A remark on this clone: The DNA ends 3 residues before the CDR3 does, and the rest of the CDR3 is filled in from the germline J gene. The chain recombines TRBV11-3 with TRBJ1-1, with 7 bases lining up with TRBD1. Losses at the gene ends were 1 base for V and 5 bases for J; bases not matched to a gene: 7. The germline CDR1 and CDR2 sequences are SGHNT and YENEEA. CDR3 length: 15 residues. The CDR3: CASSLVVGQRTEAFF. Partial CDR3 DNA: TGTGCCAGCAGCTTAGTGGTGGGACAGAGAACTGAA.

Notes on this clone: The read ends 3 residues shy of where the CDR3 ends; the end is completed using the germline J gene. The genes are TRBV30 and TRBJ1-4; D is possibly TRBD1 (5 bases). V was shortened by 0 bases and J by 6 bases, with 17 bases between the two germline ends. The CDR3 covers 16 residues. In germline, CDR1 is GTSNPN, CDR2 SVGIG (reference sequence). CDR3 DNA, as far as it was read: TGTGCCTGGAGTGTAAAGCGGGGGAGCTTCTATGAAAAA. Translation: CAWSVKRGSFYEK. The full-length CDR3 reads as CAWSVKRGSFYEKLFF.

Notes on this clone: The CDR3 end falls 3 residues outside the read, so it is completed with the germline J gene. The chain uses TRBV7-9 and TRBJ2-2, with 7 nucleotides matching TRBD1. The CDR3 has 15 residues. Germline CDR1 reads SEHNR; CDR2 reads FQNEAQ (reference sequence). The CDR3 sequence is CASSLDGQDNEKLFF. CDR3 DNA (partial): TGTGCCAGCAGCTTAGATGGACAGGATAATGAAAAG.

On this clone: The sequence runs out 3 residues before the end of the CDR3; the remainder is reconstructed from the germline J gene. The chain uses TRBV9 and TRBJ2-7, with 10 bases aligning to TRBD2. The trim removed 3 bases at V and 6 bases at J, leaving 21 bases unmatched. CDR3 length: 19 amino acids. CDR1 is SGDLS, CDR2 YYNGEE, per germline. The DNA read from the CDR3 is TGTGCCAGCAGCGCCCCCAGGGATTACAAGCGGGGGGGCCTTGGCGAG. This codes for CASSAPRDYKRGGLGE. In full, the CDR3 reads CASSAPRDYKRGGLGEQYF.

With regard to this clone: Sequencing ends 3 residues short of the CDR3 end; the germline J gene provides the rest. The chain is built from TRBV19 and TRBJ1-3; D is undetermined. The CDR3 sequence is 16 residues long. Trimming stripped 5 bases from V and 2 bases from J, with 16 bases between. Germline V gives CDR1 LNHDA, CDR2 SQIVND (reference sequence). The CDR3 reads CASSSLAGKTGNTIYF. The sequenced part of the CDR3 DNA is TGTGCCAGTAGTTCCCTGGCAGGCAAGACTGGAAACACC.

On this clone itself: One end of the junction is discordant with germline, which a read error may explain. From the germline J gene comes the end of the CDR3, since the read stops 3 residues before it. This sequence joins TRBV4-2 and TRBJ1-4; D perhaps matches TRBD1 (6 bases). The CDR3 has 16 amino acids. Germline CDR1 reads LGHNA; CDR2 reads YNFKEQ. The part of the CDR3 DNA that was read is TGCGCCAGCAGCCGTATAATAAGCAGGGGAGAGGGGAAA. Translating gives CASSRIISRGEGK. The full CDR3 is CASSRIISRGEGKLFF.

Of note for this clone: A read error may account for a junction end that differs from germline. The CDR3 end lies 3 residues beyond the end of the read and is filled in from the germline J gene. Other DNA sequences within the sample encode an identical CDR3. J is TRBJ1-3 and V is TRBV23-1; D unresolved. TRBV23-1 is an open reading frame whose function is uncertain. This CDR3 has 12 residues. CDR3 bases read: TGCGCCAGCACTAGGCGTGGAAACACG. Translating it yields CASTRRGNT. The entire CDR3 reads CASTRRGNTIYF.

CDR3 amino acids: CASSFQVSNQPQHF. The sequenced part of the CDR3 DNA is TGCGCCAGCAGCTTTCAGGTTAGCAATCAGCCC. The chain is built from TRBV5-1 and TRBJ1-5; D unresolved. Read data end 3 residues before the CDR3 end; the end is taken from the germline J gene. Germline CDR1 SGHRS, CDR2 YFSETQ. Trimming left V 2 bases short and J 0 bases short, with 6 bases between. The CDR3 sequence is 14 residues long.

CDR3 sequence reads: CASSLSPSFQPQHF. Incomplete CDR3 DNA: TGTGCCAGCAGCTTGTCCCCGAGCTTTCAGCCC. This sequence joins TRBV7-8 and TRBJ1-5; D is undetermined. The read ends 3 residues early relative to the CDR3; the germline J gene fills the gap. This CDR3 comprises 14 residues. V gave up 3 bases and J gave up 6 bases, with 12 bases separating them. In germline, CDR1 is SGHVS, CDR2 FQNEAQ.

As regards this clone: The read gets to within 3 residues of the CDR3 end, and the germline J gene fills in the rest. The chain combines TRBV20-1 with TRBJ2-4; weak D call: TRBD2 (5 bases). V shed 1 base and J shed 0 bases, with 10 bases lying between them. CDR1 and CDR2 (germline): DFQATT, SNEGSKA (reference sequence). There are 15 residues in the CDR3. The CDR3 protein is CSARGGWLAKNIQYF. The CDR3 bases that were read are TGCAGTGCTAGAGGCGGGTGGCTAGCCAAAAACATT.

Comment on this clone: The sequenced fragment ends 3 residues before the CDR3 boundary, so the rest is inferred from the germline J gene. The chain links TRBV2 to TRBJ2-5, with D possibly TRBD1 on 5 matching bases. V dropped 5 bases and J dropped 4 bases, with 11 bases sitting between them. The CDR3 covers 13 residues. Germline V gene data show CDR1 as SNHLY and CDR2 as FYNNEI. The CDR3: CASSLQGGETQYF. The sequenced CDR3 bases are TGTGCCAGCAGTCTCCAGGGTGGAGAGACC.

Turning to this clone: The read stops 3 residues short of the end of the CDR3; the missing end is completed from the germline J gene. The chain carries TRBV19 and TRBJ1-2; D unresolved. The CDR3 contains 16 residues. CDR1 and CDR2 (germline): LNHDA, SQIVND (reference sequence). Here the CDR3 reads CASSIVPNRATDTYTF. CDR3 DNA, as far as it was read: TGTGCCAGTAGTATAGTCCCGAACAGAGCCACAGATACC.

About this clone: Coverage ceases 3 residues before the CDR3 finishes, and the germline J gene fills in the end. This chain connects TRBV20-1 to TRBJ2-3; a possible D gene is TRBD2 (5 bases). CDR1 is DFQATT and CDR2 is SNEGSKA in the germline V gene (reference sequence). The CDR3 runs 16 residues. V was clipped by 7 bases and J by 0 bases, with 20 bases between them. The sequenced part of the CDR3 DNA is TGCAGTGTGACCGGACGGGGTTGGACTAGCACAGATACG. Amino acid sequence: CSVTGRGWTSTDT. The complete CDR3 reads CSVTGRGWTSTDTQYF.

As to this clone: Read sequence stops 3 residues before the CDR3 end, and the germline J gene provides the missing end. The rearrangement links TRBV12-3 or TRBV12-4 to TRBJ2-2; D is possibly TRBD2 (6 bases). This CDR3 spans 15 amino acids. V was cut by 4 bases and J by 4 bases, with 13 bases left in between. The part of the CDR3 DNA that was read is TGTGCCAGCAGTTCCAGTAGCGGACTCACCGGGGAG. This sequence encodes CASSSSSGLTGE. The whole CDR3 region reads CASSSSSGLTGELFF.

About this clone: The CDR3 end falls 3 residues outside the read, so it is completed with the germline J gene. This chain links TRBV18 with TRBJ2-6, with D unresolved. This CDR3 has 16 residues. The germline V and J ends were trimmed by 2 bases and 0 bases, with 8 bases remaining between them. CDR1 is KGHSH, CDR2 LQKENI, per germline. The sequenced part of the CDR3 DNA is TGTGCCAGCTCACCATATAGTCTCTCTGGGGCCAACGTC. Translated, it gives CASSPYSLSGANV. The whole CDR3 region reads CASSPYSLSGANVLTF.

Remarks on this clone: The sequence runs out 3 residues before the end of the CDR3; the remainder is reconstructed from the germline J gene. The chain employs TRBV18 and TRBJ1-2; the D gene is possibly TRBD1 (5 bases). Germline values: CDR1 KGHSH, CDR2 LQKENI. The CDR3 length is 16 residues. The sequenced CDR3 bases are TGTGCCAGCACCGATTCCGGGACTGGGAGCTCCTACGAA. Translation: CASTDSGTGSSYE. In full, the CDR3 reads CASTDSGTGSSYEYTF.

As to this clone: Sequencing ends 3 residues short of the CDR3 end; the germline J gene provides the rest. The chain is built from TRBV19 and TRBJ2-5; D not certain. Trimming shortened V by 3 bases and J by 5 bases, and 13 bases separated the two germline ends. This CDR3 region has 14 residues. Germline V gives CDR1 LNHDA, CDR2 SQIVND (reference sequence). CDR3 amino acids: CASSIGRVGETQYF. The sequenced CDR3 bases are TGTGCCAGTAGTATTGGCCGGGTTGGGGAGACC.

For this clone: The read ends 3 residues before the CDR3 terminus; that terminus is restored from the germline J gene. The chain is built from TRBV7-8 and TRBJ1-2; 7 nucleotides match TRBD1. This CDR3 spans 18 amino acids. The germline CDR1 and CDR2 sequences are SGHVS and FQNEAQ. Incomplete CDR3 DNA: TGTGCCAGCAGCCTACCGGTCACAGGGGTTCAAGTCACAGATACC. It encodes CASSLPVTGVQVTDT. The complete CDR3 protein is CASSLPVTGVQVTDTYTF.

The part of the CDR3 DNA that was read is TGTGCCAGCGGCCGGTCGGGT. This encodes CASGRSG. The whole CDR3 is CASGRSGQYF. V is TRBV28 and J is TRBJ2-4; no clear D gene. The CDR3 end falls 3 residues outside the read, so it is completed with the germline J gene. Germline V gene data show CDR1 as MDHEN and CDR2 as SYDVKM. CDR3 length: 10 residues.

As regards this clone: The read gets to within 3 residues of the CDR3 end, and the germline J gene fills in the rest. The gene calls are TRBV2 and TRBJ2-3; 9 nucleotides match TRBD2. This CDR3 region has 16 residues. Losses at the gene ends were 4 bases for V and 5 bases for J; bases not matched to a gene: 10. Germline CDR1 SNHLY, CDR2 FYNNEI. The CDR3 DNA, read in part, is TGTGCCAGCAGTGCAAGCGGGACTAGCATAATAGATACG. As protein: CASSASGTSIIDT. In full, the CDR3 reads CASSASGTSIIDTQYF.

In regard to this clone: The read halts 3 residues ahead of the CDR3 end, with the missing end drawn from the germline J gene. The chain joins TRBV7-9 to TRBJ1-1, with 8 bases matching TRBD1. CDR3 length: 14 amino acids. With V trimmed by 8 bases and J by 1 base, 6 bases remained unmatched. In germline, CDR1 is SEHNR, CDR2 FQNEAQ (reference sequence). CDR3 amino acids: CASEAGGWNTEAFF. The covered CDR3 bases are TGTGCCAGCGAAGCAGGGGGCTGGAACACTGAA.

Concerning this clone itself: The CDR3 goes on 3 residues after the read ends, and that part is filled in from the germline J gene. The chain employs TRBV6-1 and TRBJ1-2, with 7 nucleotides matching TRBD1. The CDR3 loop spans 14 amino acids. With V trimmed by 3 bases and J by 4 bases, 5 bases remained unmatched. Germline V gene data show CDR1 as MNHNS and CDR2 as SASEGT. The CDR3 bases that were read are TGTGCCAGCAGTGATCGGACAGGAGGCTATGGC. Translated: CASSDRTGGYG. The entire CDR3 protein reads CASSDRTGGYGYTF.

Concerning this clone itself: The read terminates 3 residues ahead of where the CDR3 ends, so the germline J gene completes it. This rearrangement joins TRBV3-1 (or the pseudogene TRBV3-2) to TRBJ2-7; no reliable D call. The germline V gene encodes CDR1 LGHDT and CDR2 YNNKEL (reference sequence). The CDR3 is made up of 16 amino acids. The germline V and J ends were trimmed by 0 bases and 1 base, with 13 bases remaining between them. The DNA read from the CDR3 is TGTGCCAGCAGCCAAGATCGAGTAGTCGGTTCCTACGAG. Translation gives CASSQDRVVGSYE. The entire CDR3 protein is CASSQDRVVGSYEQYF.